This TCR beta chain was captured by sequencing in a study of identical twins (dated by TCRdb to 2016 to 2017). About the full investigation: TCR alpha and beta repertoires from monozygotic twins, unrelated adults of various ages and cord blood were deep-sequenced to test whether fetal clonotypes persist. To rule out contamination, replicate twin experiments were performed at different times with different library preparation protocols.

Here is what the overall study found, with its caveats: Because the same donors could not be followed over many years, the conclusions depended on cross-sectional statistical analysis. Invariant T cells such as MAIT and iNKT could partly confound zero-insertion analyses, though diverse VJ usage argued against this for most clonotypes. Fewer insertions were carried by abundant cord blood beta clonotypes, a similar but weaker trend appeared in young adult naive repertoires, and no such trend appeared in memory repertoires. In monozygotic twins, out-of-frame TCR alpha sharing was systematically underestimated by recombination models, although the models agreed with sharing between unrelated individuals. Excess twin sharing in beta out-of-frame sequences was weaker because fewer shared sequences lowered the signal-to-noise ratio. Compared with coincidental sharing between unrelated individuals, out-of-frame TCR alpha sequences shared between twins showed an excess of sequences with low generation probability.

This clonotype appeared many times. The antigen it recognizes is unknown. No base quality information exists; no much larger clone differs at one position. To prepare the library, 5' RACE was applied. The sample was run on an Illumina HiSeq 2000. Template switching added a universal primer binding site, and the final cDNA carried a unique molecular identifier that allowed TCR cDNA molecules to be counted accurately. Specific primers in the conserved constant-segment region were used to synthesize first-strand cDNA for the TCR alpha and beta chains. Each cDNA library was double barcoded, with a SMART-Mk sample barcode plus Illumina barcodes, to control for contamination. TruSeq adapter sequences and Illumina sample barcodes were added in two successive PCR steps. The Illumina HiSeq platform was used with custom primers to sequence TCR alpha and beta cDNA libraries. The study's own analysis went as follows. Raw reads were processed with MiGEC to extract unique molecular identifiers, and MiXCR was used to determine CDR3 positions. For each individual, recombination models were inferred using an EM algorithm with the repgenHMM and IGoR tools. Shared clonotypes were analyzed with the tcR package in R, and sharing was normalized by the product of cloneset sizes. To study raw recombination without the effects of thymic and clonal selection, out-of-frame nonproductive sequences were analyzed. TCRdb reprocessing: public reads trimmed at Q25 with fastp, clones called with MiXCR, in-frame beta chains kept. Each entry is one CDR3 protein sequence, shown with its most common DNA and genes. Clone size and V and J calls follow TCRdb, not the original study. The sample contains approximately 220,000 distinct CDR3 sequences, around 6.9% of them found a single time. Of the sample, 1.9% is held by the ten largest clones.

After removal of 5 bases from V and 3 bases from J, the junction retains 8 bases not matched to a gene. The germline V gene supplies CDR1 SQVTM and CDR2 ANQGSEA. Inclusive of the bounding cysteine and phenylalanine, the CDR3 is 14 residues long. Of the read, only the CDR3 DNA is kept; its 42 bases are in frame from base 1. Every donor was a healthy Caucasian. The twin cohort consisted of three pairs of female monozygotic twins, all aged roughly 18 to 29 years. Miltenyi CD45RO+ enrichment and human naive T-cell isolation kits were used to isolate memory (CD45RO+) and naive T cells from PBMC. These data are also associated with another study on yellow fever vaccine responses in identical twins. Reported in the second study: According to the authors, in identical twins the way T cells responded to vaccination appeared partly convergent and partly personalized. In identical twins, the study followed T cell clones that responded to the vaccine with precision.

The sequence derives from a woman under 30 in good health. Recombination joined TRBV29-1 with TRBJ2-3; 7 nucleotides in the junction match TRBD2. Specimen: memory (CD45RO+) T cells sorted from blood. The cell subset or site label corresponds to: CD45RO+ enriched T cells. The encoded CDR3 is CSVPLAGPTDTQYF. The DNA reads as follows: TGCAGCGTTCCATTAGCGGGCCCTACAGATACGCAGTATTTT.